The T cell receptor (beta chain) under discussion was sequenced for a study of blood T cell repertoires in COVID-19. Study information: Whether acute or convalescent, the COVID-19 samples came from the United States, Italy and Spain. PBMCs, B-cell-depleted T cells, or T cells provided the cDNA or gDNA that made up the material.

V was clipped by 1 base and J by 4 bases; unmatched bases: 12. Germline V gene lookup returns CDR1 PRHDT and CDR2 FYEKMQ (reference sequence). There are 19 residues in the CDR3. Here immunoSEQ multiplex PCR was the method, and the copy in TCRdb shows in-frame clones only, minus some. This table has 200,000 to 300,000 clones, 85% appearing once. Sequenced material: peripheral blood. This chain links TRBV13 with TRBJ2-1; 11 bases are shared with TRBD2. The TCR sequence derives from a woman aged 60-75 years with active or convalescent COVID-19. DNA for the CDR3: TGTGCCAGCAGCTTAGCGGGGGAACCCGGGACTAGCGGATACAATGAGCAGTTCTTC. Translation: CASSLAGEPGTSGYNEQFF.